This T cell receptor beta chain was recovered during a study of T cells in Graves' hyperthyroidism and ophthalmopathy. Broader study findings: Stable hyperthyroidism was told apart from ophthalmopathy by a model built on 13 V-J features.

It was RNA transcripts that yielded the amplified TCR beta CDR3 regions. HTBI primers drove first-round RT-PCR of the TCR CDR3. TCRdb recomputed calls from the multiplex PCR reads with MiXCR, one row per CDR3 protein. The table lists roughly 570,000 distinct CDR3 sequences, approximately 14% of them singletons. Unmatched junction bases numbered 7, after V lost 0 bases and J lost 5 bases. Germline V gene sequence: CDR1 SGHDT, CDR2 YYEEEE. CDR3 size: 16 residues. This clonotype has only a few counts. The antigen remains undetermined. This TCR came from a woman in her thirties with Graves' hyperthyroidism. Sequenced input: blood. The rearrangement joins TRBV5-6 to TRBJ2-3; TRBD2 aligns across 9 bases. CDR3 in amino acids: CASSLEASGIGDTQYF. Here the CDR3 DNA reads TGTGCCAGCAGCTTGGAAGCTAGCGGGATCGGAGATACGCAGTATTTT.